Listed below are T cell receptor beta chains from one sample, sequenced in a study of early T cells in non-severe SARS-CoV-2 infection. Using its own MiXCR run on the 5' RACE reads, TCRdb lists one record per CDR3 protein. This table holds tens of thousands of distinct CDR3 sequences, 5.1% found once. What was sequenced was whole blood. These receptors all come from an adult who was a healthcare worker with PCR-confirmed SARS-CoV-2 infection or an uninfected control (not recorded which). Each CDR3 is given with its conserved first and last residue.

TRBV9,CASSVVGTVANEQFF
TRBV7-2,CASTNPPTGAKNIQYF
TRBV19,CASSMKGTGNHYGYTF
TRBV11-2,CASSSPMLETQYF
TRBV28,CASSLRRSTGELFF
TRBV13,CAVSRGGENTGELFF
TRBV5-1,CASSLLGGPGQYF
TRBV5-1,CASSTGGPHNEQFF
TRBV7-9,CASSLDTYGYTF
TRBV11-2,CASSPRVPLRNEQYF
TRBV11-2,CASSPNSGTANTEAFF
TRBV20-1,CSARRELDYNEQFF
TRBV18,CASSPGQGETEAFF
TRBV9,CASSVALHGSSYNEQFF
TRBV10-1,CASSESRMGQETQYF
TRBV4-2,CASSQVSGGVSPAKNIQYF
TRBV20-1,CSARDPRAPGELFF
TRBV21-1,CASSKGYLAPPSYEQYF
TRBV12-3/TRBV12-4,CASSLISRETQYF
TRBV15,CATSATRDSYGYTF
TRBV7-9,CASSIAGTSAYEQYF
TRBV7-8,CAIRYRGTEAFF
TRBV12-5,CASGLLRTSGGASSDTQYF
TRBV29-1,CSVGTVNTEAFF
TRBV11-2,CASSRRTSGSVGIQYF
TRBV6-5,CASRQDSYNEQFF
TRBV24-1,CATSLAGTTEAFF
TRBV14,CASSRVDSRVSYNEQFF